Shown below are 28 T cell receptor beta chains from a single sample sequenced in a study of cytomegalovirus exposure and HLA in healthy donors. Amplification used 60 Vbeta primers and 13 Jbeta primers. This table comes from immunoSEQ multiplex PCR, and its TCRdb copy is limited to in-frame clones, with some not included. The repertoire holds around 64,000 clones, with over 75% as singletons. Material: PBMCs. Receptor source: a female donor in good health and CMV-seronegative.

The V gene is TRBV7-9, the J gene TRBJ1-2, with 10 bases fitting TRBD1. Germline V CDR1 and CDR2: SEHNR, FQNEAQ (reference sequence). The CDR3 has 17 residues. The ends lost 2 bases at V and 1 base at J; junction bases unmatched: 7. The CDR3 nucleotides are TGTGCCAGCAGCTTACTGGAGACAGGGGGCCTTAACTATGGCTACACCTTC. As protein: CASSLLETGGLNYGYTF.

The chain recombines TRBV19 with TRBJ2-1; the match to TRBD2 covers 7 bases. This CDR3 has 16 amino acids. V lost 2 bases to trimming and J lost 4 bases; unmatched junction nucleotides: 8. Germline V gives CDR1 LNHDA, CDR2 SQIVND (reference sequence). CDR3 nucleotides: TGTGCCAGTAGTATATATGGGGGGGTTGGATACAATGAGCAGTTCTTC. It specifies CASSIYGGVGYNEQFF. Drawing the rest from reference TRBV19 and TRBJ2-1, the complete variable domain is DGGITQSPKYLFRKEGQNVTLSCEQNLNHDAMYWYRQDPGQGLRLIYYSQIVNDFQKGDIAEGYSVSREKKESFPLTVTSAQKNPTAFYLCASSIYGGVGYNEQFFGPGTRLTVL.

This clone was picked up a small number of times. This rearrangement joins TRBV7-9 to TRBJ1-1, with TRBD1 identical over 8 bases. With V trimmed by 5 bases and J by 3 bases, 2 bases remained unmatched. This CDR3 has 13 amino acids. CDR1 is SEHNR, CDR2 FQNEAQ, per germline (reference sequence). The CDR3 DNA is TGTGCCAGCAGCCAACAGGGGGACACTGAAGCTTTCTTT. The encoded protein is CASSQQGDTEAFF.

CDR3 bases: TGCGCCAGCAGCTTACCCAGGACAGGGATTAGCGACGAGCAGTACTTC. This encodes CASSLPRTGISDEQYF. V is TRBV5-1 and J is TRBJ2-7, with 8 bases that match TRBD1. The CDR3 loop spans 16 amino acids. Germline trimming cut 2 bases from V and 5 bases from J; bases unmatched to any gene: 12. The germline V gene encodes CDR1 SGHRS and CDR2 YFSETQ.

This clone was detected only a few times. The chain combines TRBV28 with TRBJ1-3; D may be TRBD1 (5 bases). The CDR3 contains 16 residues. Germline CDR1 MDHEN, CDR2 SYDVKM. V lost 6 bases to trimming and J lost 2 bases, with 17 bases between them. The CDR3 loop is CASSPQTVITGNTIYF. The CDR3 coding sequence is TGTGCCAGCAGCCCTCAGACAGTAATCACTGGAAACACCATATATTTT.

The chain joins TRBV28 to TRBJ2-7; TRBD2 matches 13 bases. J gave up 6 bases and V 3 bases, and 8 bases lay outside the gene matches. Germline assignment: CDR1 MDHEN and CDR2 SYDVKM. CDR3 length: 16 amino acids. CDR3 nucleotides: TGTGCCAGCAGTTTGCCCGGGACTAGCGGGACTGTCGAGCAGTACTTC. Protein product: CASSLPGTSGTVEQYF.

The chain recombines TRBV10-3 with TRBJ2-7, with a weak D call TRBD1 (6 bases). CDR1 and CDR2 (germline): ENHRY, SYGVKD. Trimming removed 0 bases from V and 5 bases from J, with 11 bases in between. CDR3 length: 14 amino acids. CDR3 DNA sequence: TGTGCCATCAGTGAGTCCACAGGGAAACACGAGCAGTACTTC. It yields the protein CAISESTGKHEQYF.

The chain employs TRBV5-8 and TRBJ2-6; D perhaps matches TRBD2 (6 bases). The CDR3 is 18 residues long. Trimming cost V 1 base and J 0 bases, with 14 bases left between them. Germline V gene sequence: CDR1 SGHTS, CDR2 YDEGEE. DNA of the CDR3: TGTGCCAGCAGCTTGTTGGGGGGTGGGGGCTCTGGGGCCAACGTCCTGACTTTC. Its translation: CASSLLGGGGSGANVLTF.

The V gene is TRBV5-8, the J gene TRBJ1-2; maybe TRBD1 (5 bases). V lost 1 base and J lost 8, with 12 bases in between. The CDR3 sequence is 13 residues long. CDR1 is SGHTS and CDR2 is YDEGEE in the germline V gene. The CDR3 sequence is CASSLLGLKGYTF. The CDR3 bases are TGTGCCAGCAGCTTGCTGGGGCTAAAGGGCTACACCTTC.

This chain joins TRBV7-2 and TRBJ2-7; maybe TRBD1 (6 bases). Trimming removed 5 bases from V and 2 bases from J, with 13 bases in between. The CDR3 has 14 residues. From germline, CDR1 is SGHTA and CDR2 FQGNSA. The CDR3: CASSPRTVTYEQYF. The CDR3 DNA reads as TGTGCCAGCAGCCCCCGGACAGTAACCTACGAGCAGTACTTC. The whole variable domain, remainder taken from reference TRBV7-2 and TRBJ2-7, is GAGVSQSPSNKVTEKGKDVELRCDPISGHTALYWYRQSLGQGLEFLIYFQGNSAPDKSGLPSDRFSAERTGGSVSTLTIQRTQQEDSAVYLCASSPRTVTYEQYFGPGTRLTVT.

The V call is TRBV5-1, the J call TRBJ2-6, with D uncertain. Germline loops: CDR1 SGHRS, CDR2 YFSETQ. The CDR3 sequence is 17 residues long. Trimming took off 1 base at V and 0 bases at J, with 11 bases between the two ends. The CDR3 coding sequence is TGCGCCAGCAGCTTGTCAACAGCCTCCTCTGGGGCCAACGTCCTGACTTTC. Translation gives CASSLSTASSGANVLTF. The full variable domain, completed using reference TRBV5-1 and TRBJ2-6, is KAGVTQTPRYLIKTRGQQVTLSCSPISGHRSVSWYQQTPGQGLQFLFEYFSETQRNKGNFPGRFSGRQFSNSRSEMNVSTLELGDSALYLCASSLSTASSGANVLTFGAGSRLTVL.

The chain links TRBV4-2 to TRBJ2-3; 8 positions match TRBD2. The germline gives CDR1 LGHNA, CDR2 YNFKEQ. V was clipped by 4 bases and J by 1 base; unmatched bases: 4. The CDR3 contains 15 residues. The CDR3 region is CASSPRAGGTDTQYF. The CDR3 DNA reads as TGTGCCAGCAGCCCACGAGCGGGGGGCACAGATACGCAGTATTTT.

The rearrangement links TRBV6-1 to TRBJ2-3; D is undetermined. The length of the CDR3 is 15 residues. Germline CDR1 is MNHNS and CDR2 is SASEGT. V was trimmed by 2 bases and J by 5 bases, leaving 14 bases between them. DNA for the CDR3: TGTGCCAGCAGTGAATTTAAAGGCCCGGGAGATACGCAGTATTTT. Amino acid sequence: CASSEFKGPGDTQYF.

This chain uses TRBV9 with TRBJ1-1; D gene unclear. CDR1 is SGDLS and CDR2 is YYNGEE in the germline V gene. V lost 3 bases and J lost 5, with 17 bases in between. The CDR3 runs 15 residues. The chain's CDR3 is CASSATGGFDTEAFF. CDR3 bases: TGTGCCAGCAGCGCCACGGGAGGGTTCGATACTGAAGCTTTCTTT.

This rearrangement joins TRBV6-1 to TRBJ1-5, with 8 bases matching TRBD1. The junction had 8 bases not matched to a gene; V was cut back by 10 bases and J by 0 bases. The length of the CDR3 is 15 residues. Germline CDR1 and CDR2: MNHNS and SASEGT. As DNA, the CDR3 is TGTGCCATCGGTGGACAGGGTTATAGCAATCAGCCCCAGCATTTT. This gives the protein CAIGGQGYSNQPQHF.

The CDR3 DNA reads TGTGCCAGCAGCATGGGAGGGACTAGGATAGGCGCAGATACGCAGTATTTT. Protein sequence: CASSMGGTRIGADTQYF. This sequence joins TRBV9 and TRBJ2-3, with 8 bases that match TRBD2. J lost 4 bases, V lost 4 bases, and 14 bases had no gene match. This CDR3 contains 17 residues. The V gene's germline CDR1 is SGDLS and CDR2 YYNGEE.

The chain joins TRBV4-2 to TRBJ2-3; the match to TRBD1 covers 9 bases. This CDR3 is 16 amino acids long. Germline V gene lookup returns CDR1 LGHNA and CDR2 YNFKEQ. Unmatched junction bases numbered 5, after V lost 0 bases and J lost 4 bases. The CDR3 loop reads CASSQDQGQGPDTQYF. Written as DNA, the CDR3 is TGTGCCAGCAGCCAAGACCAAGGACAGGGGCCAGATACGCAGTATTTT.

This clone has a single count. One junction end disagrees with the germline gene, perhaps due to a read error. This sample also contains other DNA sequences that code for the same CDR3. The V gene is TRBV7-2, the J gene TRBJ1-5, with 10 bases matching TRBD1. Germline assignment: CDR1 SGHTA and CDR2 FQGNSA. This CDR3 is 17 amino acids long. CDR3 loop: CASSLVDGTGGNQPQHF. The CDR3 DNA reads as TGCGCCAGCAGCTTAGTGGACGGGACAGGGGGCAATCAGCCCCAGCATTTT.

The V and J genes are TRBV27 and TRBJ2-7, with D possibly matching TRBD2 (5 bases). Trimming took 0 bases from V and 6 from J, leaving 12 bases between them. Germline-derived CDR1 and CDR2 are MNHEY and SMNVEV (reference sequence). This CDR3 contains 14 residues. The CDR3 coding sequence is TGTGCCAGCAGTTTATCTTTCTTACTAGGCGAGCAGTACTTC. It codes for CASSLSFLLGEQYF.

V is TRBV19 and J is TRBJ2-2; 7 bases map to TRBD2. The CDR3 contains 13 residues. Germline values: CDR1 LNHDA, CDR2 SQIVND (reference sequence). Unmatched junction bases numbered 2, after V lost 5 bases and J lost 5 bases. DNA of the CDR3: TGTGCCAGTAGTGGGGGGGGTACCGGGGAGCTGTTTTTT. Its protein is CASSGGGTGELFF.

V usage is TRBV10-3 and J usage is TRBJ2-5, with D perhaps matching TRBD1 (5 bases). Germline CDR1 is ENHRY and CDR2 is SYGVKD. The V and J ends lost 4 bases and 2 bases respectively, with 11 bases between them. The CDR3 is 14 residues long. CDR3 in amino acids: CAISGAGRQETQYF. The CDR3, as DNA: TGTGCCATCAGTGGGGCAGGGCGGCAAGAGACCCAGTACTTC.

The rearrangement links TRBV7-2 to TRBJ2-3; the match to TRBD2 covers 11 bases. CDR1 and CDR2 (germline): SGHTA, FQGNSA. The CDR3 consists of 15 residues. Trimming cost V 3 bases and J 6 bases; bases outside gene matches: 5. CDR3 DNA sequence: TGTGCCAGCAGCTTCCGACTAGCGGGAATTGATACGCAGTATTTT. The encoded protein is CASSFRLAGIDTQYF.

This rearrangement joins TRBV28 to TRBJ2-5; TRBD2 is a possible D gene (7 bases). The last part of the DNA fits TRBJ2-7 better; the J call may be wrong. CDR1 and CDR2 from the germline V gene are MDHEN and SYDVKM. The CDR3 has 15 residues. The CDR3 DNA is TGTGCCAGCAGTTTGGAAGGGGGGAGGGAGTACGAGCAGTACTTC. It codes for CASSLEGGREYEQYF.

The rearrangement joins TRBV28 to TRBJ2-5, with 9 bases aligning to TRBD1. Germline V gene data show CDR1 as MDHEN and CDR2 as SYDVKM. The CDR3 contains 15 residues. Trimming took 5 bases from V and 2 from J; bases not matched to a gene: 6. CDR3 sequence: CASSPAGTGQETQYF. CDR3 in DNA: TGTGCCAGCAGTCCAGCCGGGACAGGGCAAGAGACCCAGTACTTC.

The rearrangement links TRBV7-8 to TRBJ1-1; TRBD1 might be the D (6 bases). V lost 4 bases, J lost 1 base, and 13 bases lay in between. This CDR3 region has 15 residues. Germline V gene data show CDR1 as SGHVS and CDR2 as FQNEAQ. The CDR3 DNA follows: TGTGCCAGCAGCTACTCAGGGGTTAGGAACACTGAAGCTTTCTTT. It codes for CASSYSGVRNTEAFF.

This clone was counted a single time. The V gene is TRBV4-1, the J gene TRBJ2-1; 8 bases fit TRBD2. This CDR3 has 15 residues. CDR1 is MGHRA and CDR2 is YSYEKL in the germline V gene. Trimming removed 7 bases from V and 5 bases from J; junction bases left unmatched: 10. CDR3 loop: CASKDASGGDNEQFF. For the CDR3, the DNA is TGCGCCAGCAAGGACGCCAGCGGGGGAGACAATGAGCAGTTCTTC.

This rearrangement joins TRBV7-9 to TRBJ2-5, with 11 bases fitting TRBD2. The CDR3 runs 16 residues. Germline CDR1 is SEHNR and CDR2 is FQNEAQ (reference sequence). After removal of 3 bases from V and 1 base from J, the junction contained 4 bases not matched to a gene. The CDR3 nucleotides are TGTGCCAGCAGCTTCCCACTAGCGGGAGCCCAAGAGACCCAGTACTTC. It is translated as CASSFPLAGAQETQYF.

This clone was seen a handful of times. At one end, the junction sequence differs from germline, possibly due to a read error. The V gene is TRBV7-9, the J gene TRBJ2-2; perhaps TRBD1 as D (5 bases). The length of the CDR3 is 16 residues. Germline values: CDR1 SEHNR, CDR2 FQNEAQ (reference sequence). CDR3 residues: CSSSRSYTQGAGELFF. The CDR3 DNA reads TGTTCCAGCAGCCGATCCTACACCCAAGGGGCCGGGGAGCTGTTTTTT.